This T cell receptor beta chain was sequenced for a study of T cell changes during pregnancy in multiple sclerosis. Generated by immunoSEQ multiplex PCR, the TCRdb table keeps only in-frame clones and is missing some. Here the sample spans 90,000 or so clones, around 93% being singletons. The source of this sequence is a female donor in good health, enrolled as a control in a pregnancy study. The input for sequencing was peripheral blood, taken in the first trimester of pregnancy.

CDR3 amino acids: CASRPTRGRRTEAFF. For the CDR3, the DNA is TGTGCCAGCAGACCAACCAGGGGGCGGAGGACTGAAGCTTTCTTT. The genes are TRBV6-5 and TRBJ1-1, with TRBD1 matching over 8 bases. The CDR3 contains 15 residues. Germline assignment: CDR1 MNHEY and CDR2 SVGAGI. The trim removed 6 bases at V and 5 bases at J, leaving 11 bases unmatched.